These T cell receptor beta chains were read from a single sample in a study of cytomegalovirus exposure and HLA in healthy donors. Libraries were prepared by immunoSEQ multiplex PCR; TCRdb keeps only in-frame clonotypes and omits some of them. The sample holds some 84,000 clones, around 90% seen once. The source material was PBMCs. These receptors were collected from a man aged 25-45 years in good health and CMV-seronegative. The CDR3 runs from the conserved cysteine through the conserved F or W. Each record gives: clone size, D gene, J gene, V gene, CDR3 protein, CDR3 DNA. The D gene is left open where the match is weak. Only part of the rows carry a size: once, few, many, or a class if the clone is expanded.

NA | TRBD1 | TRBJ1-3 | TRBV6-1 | CASSEMRTGLDTIYF | TGTGCCAGCAGTGAAATGCGGACAGGGCTAGACACCATATATTTT
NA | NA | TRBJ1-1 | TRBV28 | CASSFQGNTEAFF | TGTGCCAGCAGTTTTCAGGGGAACACTGAAGCTTTCTTT
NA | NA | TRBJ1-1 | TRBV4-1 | CASSQTILQGNKDTEAFF | TGCGCCAGCAGCCAAACGATCCTGCAGGGAAACAAGGACACTGAAGCTTTCTTT
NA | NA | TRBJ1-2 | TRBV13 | CASSSGSYGYTF | TGTGCCAGCAGCTCCGGGTCCTATGGCTACACCTTC
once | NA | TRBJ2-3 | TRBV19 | CASSDYSDTQYF | TGTGCCAGTAGTGACTATTCAGATACGCAGTATTTT
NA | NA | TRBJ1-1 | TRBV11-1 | CASSSTGLQWGSRAFF | TGTGCCAGCAGCTCAACGGGGTTACAGTGGGGAAGCAGAGCTTTCTTT
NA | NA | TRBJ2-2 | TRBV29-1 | CSVALGAGGMTGELFF | TGCAGCGTCGCCCTAGGGGCAGGGGGGATGACCGGGGAGCTGTTTTTT
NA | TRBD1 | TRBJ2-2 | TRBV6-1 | CASEPGQWNTGELFF | TGTGCCAGCGAACCGGGACAGTGGAACACCGGGGAGCTGTTTTTT
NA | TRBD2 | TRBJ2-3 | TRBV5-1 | CASSPGLAGGSSTDTQYF | TGCGCCAGCAGCCCGGGACTAGCGGGGGGTTCTAGCACAGATACGCAGTATTTT
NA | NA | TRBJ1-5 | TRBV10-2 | CASSALSPNQPQHF | TGCGCCAGCAGTGCCCTAAGCCCTAATCAGCCCCAGCATTTT
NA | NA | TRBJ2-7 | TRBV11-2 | CASSPLTVSSYEQYF | TGTGCCAGCAGCCCCTTGACAGTCTCTTCCTACGAGCAGTACTTC
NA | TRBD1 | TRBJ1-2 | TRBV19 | CASSIAYRTGRWDYGYTF | TGTGCCAGTAGTATAGCCTACCGGACAGGCCGGTGGGACTATGGCTACACCTTC
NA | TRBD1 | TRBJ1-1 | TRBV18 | CASSLTRQGNTEAFF | TGTGCCAGCTCACTCACGCGACAGGGGAACACTGAAGCTTTCTTT
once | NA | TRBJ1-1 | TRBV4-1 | CASSPHGVGRENTEAFF | TGCGCCAGCAGCCCTCATGGGGTGGGTCGGGAGAACACTGAAGCTTTCTTT
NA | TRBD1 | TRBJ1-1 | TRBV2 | CASSGQGPVTEAFF | TGTGCCAGCAGTGGACAGGGGCCGGTCACTGAAGCTTTCTTT
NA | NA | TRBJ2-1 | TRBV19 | CASSIIPTGNEQFF | TGTGCCAGTAGTATTATTCCAACAGGCAATGAGCAGTTCTTC
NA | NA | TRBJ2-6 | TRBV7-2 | CASSLVTSGANVLTF | TGTGCCAGCAGCTTAGTTACTTCTGGGGCCAACGTCCTGACTTTC
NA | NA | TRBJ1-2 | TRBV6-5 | CASSYSISGSYGYTF | TGTGCCAGCAGCTACTCGATATCGGGTTCCTATGGCTACACCTTC